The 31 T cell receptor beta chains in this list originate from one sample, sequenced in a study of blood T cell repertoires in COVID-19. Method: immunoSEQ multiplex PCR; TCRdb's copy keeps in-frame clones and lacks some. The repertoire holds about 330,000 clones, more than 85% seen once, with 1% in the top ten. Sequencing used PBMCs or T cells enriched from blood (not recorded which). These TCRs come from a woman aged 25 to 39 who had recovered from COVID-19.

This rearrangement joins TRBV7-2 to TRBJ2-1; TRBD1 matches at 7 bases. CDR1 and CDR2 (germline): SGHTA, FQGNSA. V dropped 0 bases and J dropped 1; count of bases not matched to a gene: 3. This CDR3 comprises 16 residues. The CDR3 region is CASSLADRRSYNEQFF. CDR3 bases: TGTGCCAGCAGCTTAGCGGACAGGCGGTCCTACAATGAGCAGTTCTTC.

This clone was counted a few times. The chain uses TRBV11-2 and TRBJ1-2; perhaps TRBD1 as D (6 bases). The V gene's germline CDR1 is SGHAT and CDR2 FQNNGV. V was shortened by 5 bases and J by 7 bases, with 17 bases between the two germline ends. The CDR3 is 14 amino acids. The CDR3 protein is CASSEDSWLLGYTF. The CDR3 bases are TGTGCCAGCAGCGAGGACAGTTGGCTCCTTGGCTACACCTTC.

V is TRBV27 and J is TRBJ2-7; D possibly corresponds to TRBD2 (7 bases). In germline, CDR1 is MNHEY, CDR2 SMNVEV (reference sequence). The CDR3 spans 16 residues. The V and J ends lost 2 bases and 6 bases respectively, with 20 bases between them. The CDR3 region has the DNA TGTGCCAGCAGTTTAAGGGGGGGGCAGGGCCAGGGCGAGCAGTACTTC. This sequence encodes CASSLRGGQGQGEQYF.

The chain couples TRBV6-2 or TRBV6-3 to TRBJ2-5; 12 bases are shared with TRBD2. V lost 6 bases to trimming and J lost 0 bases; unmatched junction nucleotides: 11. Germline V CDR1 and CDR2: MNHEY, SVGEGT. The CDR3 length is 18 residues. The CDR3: CASSSSRTSGAHQETQYF. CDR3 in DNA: TGTGCCAGCAGCTCTAGCCGGACTAGCGGGGCCCACCAAGAGACCCAGTACTTC.

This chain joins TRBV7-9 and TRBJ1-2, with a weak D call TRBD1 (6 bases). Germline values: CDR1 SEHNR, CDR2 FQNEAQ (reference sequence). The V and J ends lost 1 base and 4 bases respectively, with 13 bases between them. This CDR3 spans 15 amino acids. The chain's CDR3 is CASSLGLGGGYGYTF. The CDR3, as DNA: TGTGCCAGCAGCTTAGGATTAGGGGGTGGCTATGGCTACACCTTC.

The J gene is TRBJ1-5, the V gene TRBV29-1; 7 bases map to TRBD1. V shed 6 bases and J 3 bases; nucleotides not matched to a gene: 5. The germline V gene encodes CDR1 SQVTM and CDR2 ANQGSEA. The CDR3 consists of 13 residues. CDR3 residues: CSVSGQSNQPQHF. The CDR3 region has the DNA TGCAGCGTCTCGGGACAGTCCAATCAGCCCCAGCATTTT.

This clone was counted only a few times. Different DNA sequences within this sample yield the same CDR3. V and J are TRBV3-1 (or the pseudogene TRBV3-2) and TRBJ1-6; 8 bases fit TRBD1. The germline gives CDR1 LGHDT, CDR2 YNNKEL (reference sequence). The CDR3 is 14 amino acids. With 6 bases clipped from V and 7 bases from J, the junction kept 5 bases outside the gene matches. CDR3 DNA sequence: TGTGCCAGCAGTCCGACAGGGGCGAATTCACCCCTCCACTTT. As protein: CASSPTGANSPLHF.

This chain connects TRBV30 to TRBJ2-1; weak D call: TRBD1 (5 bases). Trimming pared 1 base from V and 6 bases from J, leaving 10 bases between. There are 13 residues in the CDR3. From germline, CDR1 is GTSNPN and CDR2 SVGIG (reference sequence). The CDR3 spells CAWSEGVVNEQFF. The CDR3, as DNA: TGTGCCTGGAGTGAAGGGGTGGTCAATGAGCAGTTCTTC.

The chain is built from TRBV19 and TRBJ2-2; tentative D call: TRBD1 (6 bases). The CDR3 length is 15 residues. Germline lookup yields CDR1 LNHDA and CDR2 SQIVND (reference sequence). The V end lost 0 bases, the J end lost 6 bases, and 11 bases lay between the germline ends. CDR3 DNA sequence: TGTGCCAGTAGTATAGACAGGGGCTTGGCCGGGGAGCTGTTTTTT. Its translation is CASSIDRGLAGELFF.

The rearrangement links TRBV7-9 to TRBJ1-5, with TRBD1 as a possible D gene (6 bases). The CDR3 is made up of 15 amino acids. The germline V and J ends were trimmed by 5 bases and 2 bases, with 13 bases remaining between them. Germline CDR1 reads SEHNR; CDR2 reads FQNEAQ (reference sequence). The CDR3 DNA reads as TGTGCCAGCAGCATGGGTTCAGGGGGCAATCAGCCCCAGCATTTT. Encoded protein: CASSMGSGGNQPQHF.

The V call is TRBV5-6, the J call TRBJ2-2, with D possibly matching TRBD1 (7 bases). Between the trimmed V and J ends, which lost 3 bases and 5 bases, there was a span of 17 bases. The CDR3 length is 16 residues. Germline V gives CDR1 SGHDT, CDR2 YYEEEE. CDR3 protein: CASSWRGRQGTGELFF. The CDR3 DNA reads TGTGCCAGCAGCTGGAGGGGCAGACAGGGAACCGGGGAGCTGTTTTTT.

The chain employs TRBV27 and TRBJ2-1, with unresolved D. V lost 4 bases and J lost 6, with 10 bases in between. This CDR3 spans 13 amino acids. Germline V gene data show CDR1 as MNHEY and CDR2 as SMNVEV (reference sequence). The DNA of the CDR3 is TGTGCCAGCAGTTACGGAGCGAGCAATGAGCAGTTCTTC. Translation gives CASSYGASNEQFF.

The CDR3 DNA reads as TGTGCCAGCTACAGGGGGCCCCCCCCCTACAATGAGCAGTTCTTC. Its protein is CASYRGPPPYNEQFF. The V call is TRBV6-5, the J call TRBJ2-1; 9 bases line up with TRBD1. CDR1 is MNHEY and CDR2 is SVGAGI in the germline V gene. The trim removed 8 bases at V and 2 bases at J, leaving 7 bases unmatched. The CDR3 is 15 residues long.

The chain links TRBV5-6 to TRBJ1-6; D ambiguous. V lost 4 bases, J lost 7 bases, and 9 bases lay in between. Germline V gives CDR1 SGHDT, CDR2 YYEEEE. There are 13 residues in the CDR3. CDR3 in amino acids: CASSRQQNSPLHF. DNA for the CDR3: TGTGCCAGCAGCCGTCAACAGAATTCACCCCTCCACTTT.

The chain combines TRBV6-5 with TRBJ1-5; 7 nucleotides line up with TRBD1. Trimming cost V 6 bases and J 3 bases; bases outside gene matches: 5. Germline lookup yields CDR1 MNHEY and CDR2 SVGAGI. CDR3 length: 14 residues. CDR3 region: CASRIGQDNQPQHF. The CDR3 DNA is TGTGCCAGCAGAATAGGACAGGACAATCAGCCCCAGCATTTT.

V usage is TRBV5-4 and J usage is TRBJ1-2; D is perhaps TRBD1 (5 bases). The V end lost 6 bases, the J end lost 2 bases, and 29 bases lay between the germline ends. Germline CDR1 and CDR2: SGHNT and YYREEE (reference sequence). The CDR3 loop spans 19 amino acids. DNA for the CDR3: TGTGCCAGCATGTCCAATCCCCGGACAACGCAGCCCATCAACTATGGCTACACCTTC. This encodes CASMSNPRTTQPINYGYTF.

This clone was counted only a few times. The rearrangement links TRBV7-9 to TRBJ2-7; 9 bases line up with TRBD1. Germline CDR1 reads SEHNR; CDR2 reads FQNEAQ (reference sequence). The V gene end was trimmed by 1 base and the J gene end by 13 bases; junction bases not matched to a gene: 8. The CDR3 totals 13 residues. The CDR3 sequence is CASSLGQGVQLYF. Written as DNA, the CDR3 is TGTGCCAGCAGCTTAGGACAGGGGGTTCAGCTATACTTC. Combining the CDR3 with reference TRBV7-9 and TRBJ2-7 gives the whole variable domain DTGVSQNPRHKITKRGQNVTFRCDPISEHNRLYWYRQTLGQGPEFLTYFQNEAQLEKSRLLSDRFSAERPKGSFSTLEIQRTEQGDSAMYLCASSLGQGVQLYFGPGTRLTVT.

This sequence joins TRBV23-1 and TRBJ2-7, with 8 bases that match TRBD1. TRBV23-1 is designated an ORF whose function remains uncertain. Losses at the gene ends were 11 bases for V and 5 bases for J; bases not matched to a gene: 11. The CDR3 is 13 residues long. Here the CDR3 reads CARFPGGENEQYF. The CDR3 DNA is TGCGCCCGGTTCCCAGGGGGCGAAAACGAGCAGTACTTC.

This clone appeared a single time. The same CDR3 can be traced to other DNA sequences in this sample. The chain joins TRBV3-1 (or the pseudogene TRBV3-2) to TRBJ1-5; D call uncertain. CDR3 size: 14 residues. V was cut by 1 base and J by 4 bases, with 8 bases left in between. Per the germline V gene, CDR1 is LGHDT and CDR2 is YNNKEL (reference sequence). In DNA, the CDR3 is TGTGCCAGCAGCCAAGGAACGGGAAATCAGCCCCAGCATTTT. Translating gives CASSQGTGNQPQHF.

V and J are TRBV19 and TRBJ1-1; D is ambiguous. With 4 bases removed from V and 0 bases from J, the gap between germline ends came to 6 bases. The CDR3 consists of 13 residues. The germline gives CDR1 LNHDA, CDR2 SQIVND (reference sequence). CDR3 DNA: TGTGCCAGTAGTACACAGTTGAACACTGAAGCTTTCTTT. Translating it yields CASSTQLNTEAFF.

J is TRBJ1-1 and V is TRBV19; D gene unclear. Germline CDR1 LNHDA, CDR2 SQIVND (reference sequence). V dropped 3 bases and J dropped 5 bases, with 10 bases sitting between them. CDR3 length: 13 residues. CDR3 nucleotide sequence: TGTGCCAGTAGTATTTTGGCGGAGACTGAAGCTTTCTTT. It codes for CASSILAETEAFF.

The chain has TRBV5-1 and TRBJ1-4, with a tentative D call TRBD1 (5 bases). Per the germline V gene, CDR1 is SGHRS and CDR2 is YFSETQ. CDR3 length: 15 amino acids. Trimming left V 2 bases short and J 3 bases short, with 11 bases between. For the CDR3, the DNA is TGCGCCAGCAGCTTCCAGGGTTCACCTAATGAAAAACTGTTTTTT. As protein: CASSFQGSPNEKLFF.

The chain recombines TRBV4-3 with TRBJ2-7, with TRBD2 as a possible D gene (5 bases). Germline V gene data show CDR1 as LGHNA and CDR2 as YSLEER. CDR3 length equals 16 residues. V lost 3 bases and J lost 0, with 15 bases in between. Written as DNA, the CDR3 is TGCGCCAGCAGCCAGGGAAATAGCCTAGCCTCCTACGAGCAGTACTTC. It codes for CASSQGNSLASYEQYF.

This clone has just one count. The CDR3 DNA is TGTGCCAGCAGCGGGAGGGACGGCTACACCTTC. Its translation: CASSGRDGYTF. This rearrangement joins TRBV9 to TRBJ1-2, with a weak D call TRBD1 (5 bases). The V end lost 3 bases, the J end lost 8 bases, and 8 bases lay between the germline ends. CDR1 SGDLS and CDR2 YYNGEE come from the germline V gene. The CDR3 loop spans 11 amino acids.

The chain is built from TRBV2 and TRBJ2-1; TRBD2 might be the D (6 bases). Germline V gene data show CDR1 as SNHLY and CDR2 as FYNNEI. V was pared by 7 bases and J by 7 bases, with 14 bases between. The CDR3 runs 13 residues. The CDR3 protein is CASTGDLPNEQFF. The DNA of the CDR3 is TGTGCCAGCACCGGGGACTTACCTAATGAGCAGTTCTTC.

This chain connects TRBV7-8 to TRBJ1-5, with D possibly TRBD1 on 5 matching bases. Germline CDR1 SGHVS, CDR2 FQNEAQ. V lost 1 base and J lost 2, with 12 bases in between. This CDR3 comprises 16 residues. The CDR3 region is CASSLDRTRGNQPQHF. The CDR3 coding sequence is TGTGCCAGCAGCTTAGATAGGACAAGGGGCAATCAGCCCCAGCATTTT.

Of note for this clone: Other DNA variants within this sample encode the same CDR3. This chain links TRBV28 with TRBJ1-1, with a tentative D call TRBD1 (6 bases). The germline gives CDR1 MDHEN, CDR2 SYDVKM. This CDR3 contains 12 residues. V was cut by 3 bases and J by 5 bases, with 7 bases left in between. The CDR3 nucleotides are TGTGCCAGCAGTTTGAGGGGGACTGAAGCTTTCTTT. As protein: CASSLRGTEAFF.

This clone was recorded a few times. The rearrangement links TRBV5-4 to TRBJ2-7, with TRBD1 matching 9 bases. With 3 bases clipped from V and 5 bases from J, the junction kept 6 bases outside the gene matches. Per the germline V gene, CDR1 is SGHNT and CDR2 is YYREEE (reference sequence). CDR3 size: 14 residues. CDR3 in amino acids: CASSYRDRVDEQYF. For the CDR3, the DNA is TGTGCCAGCAGCTACCGGGACAGGGTCGACGAGCAGTACTTC.

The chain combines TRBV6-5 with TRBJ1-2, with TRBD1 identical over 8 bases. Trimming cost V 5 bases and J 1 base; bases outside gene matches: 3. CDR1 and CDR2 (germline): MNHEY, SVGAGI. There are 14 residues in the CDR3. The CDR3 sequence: CASSTGGFNYGYTF. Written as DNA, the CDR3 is TGTGCCAGCAGTACAGGGGGATTTAACTATGGCTACACCTTC.

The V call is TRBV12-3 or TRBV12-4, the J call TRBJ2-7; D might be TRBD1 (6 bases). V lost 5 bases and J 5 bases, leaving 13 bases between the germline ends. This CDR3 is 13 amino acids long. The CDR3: CASSLQGINEQYF. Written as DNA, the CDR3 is TGTGCCAGCAGTCTACAGGGTATCAACGAGCAGTACTTC.

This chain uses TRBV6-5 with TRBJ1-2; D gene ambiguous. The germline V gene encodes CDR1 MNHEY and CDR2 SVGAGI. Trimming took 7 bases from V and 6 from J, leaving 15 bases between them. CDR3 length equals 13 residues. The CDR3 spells CASTGVRLDGYTF. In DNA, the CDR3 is TGTGCCAGCACCGGGGTTAGACTGGATGGCTACACCTTC.